These 13 T cell receptor beta chains were all obtained from the same sample, sequenced in a study of blood T cells in healthy people across ages. A second PCR of 7 to 11 cycles used a sample-barcoded 5' primer and a J-beta primer mix. One entry per CDR3 protein results from TCRdb running MiXCR on the 5' RACE reads. This sample carries about 800,000 distinct CDR3 sequences, 25% of them seen once, and the ten largest clones take roughly 3.5%. These data also formed part of another study, on T cells of mothers and their children.

Sequences were obtained from blood. These receptors were obtained from a boy aged 10-17 years in good health.

This clonotype was counted only a few times. The rearrangement joins TRBV2 to TRBJ1-2, with 7 bases identical to TRBD1. The length of the CDR3 is 14 residues. Germline V CDR1 and CDR2: SNHLY, FYNNEI. Trimming removed 8 bases from V and 1 base from J; junction bases left unmatched: 7. The DNA for the CDR3 is TGTGCCAGCTTCGAACAGGGGATTAACTATGGCTACACCTTC. It translates to CASFEQGINYGYTF.

The CDR3 protein is CSARLLRLASTDTQYF. CDR3 DNA: TGCAGTGCTAGACTACTCCGACTAGCGAGCACAGATACGCAGTATTTT. The chain couples TRBV20-1 to TRBJ2-3; 8 bases fit TRBD2. Germline V gene data show CDR1 as DFQATT and CDR2 as SNEGSKA (reference sequence). The V gene end was trimmed by 2 bases and the J gene end by 0 bases; junction bases not matched to a gene: 7. CDR3 length: 16 amino acids.

The chain has TRBV5-1 and TRBJ1-4; D is possibly TRBD1 (6 bases). V was clipped by 4 bases and J by 2 bases, with 12 bases between them. CDR3 length equals 15 residues. Germline V gene data show CDR1 as SGHRS and CDR2 as YFSETQ. The CDR3 DNA reads as TGCGCCAGCAGCCAAGGGGACACCACTAATGAAAAACTGTTTTTT. Its translation is CASSQGDTTNEKLFF.

There are a few counts of this clonotype. The rearrangement uses TRBV7-9 and TRBJ1-4; 10 nucleotides agree with TRBD1. The junction had 8 bases not matched to a gene; V was cut back by 5 bases and J by 5 bases. The CDR3 sequence is 16 residues long. Germline loops: CDR1 SEHNR, CDR2 FQNEAQ (reference sequence). Written as DNA, the CDR3 is TGTGCCAGCAGCAGCGGGACAGGGGTCCAGAATGAAAAACTGTTTTTT. Its translation: CASSSGTGVQNEKLFF.

The chain is built from TRBV11-2 and TRBJ2-7; 10 bases match TRBD2. The DNA end lines up better with TRBJ2-5; the J call may be wrong. The germline gives CDR1 SGHAT, CDR2 FQNNGV. The CDR3 has 16 amino acids. This chain's CDR3 is CASSPRGAGGRETQYF. The CDR3 DNA reads as TGTGCCAGCAGCCCCCGAGGAGCGGGGGGGCGGGAGACCCAGTACTTC.

V gene TRBV20-1 combines with J gene TRBJ2-7, with D possibly being TRBD1 (6 bases). Trimming stripped 0 bases from V and 2 bases from J, with 14 bases between. Per germline, CDR1 DFQATT and CDR2 SNEGSKA (reference sequence). This CDR3 region has 15 residues. This chain's CDR3 is CSARDARGSTYEQYF. CDR3 nucleotides: TGCAGTGCTAGAGATGCGAGGGGGAGCACCTACGAGCAGTACTTC.

The chain recombines TRBV20-1 with TRBJ2-7, with 9 bases aligning to TRBD1. Germline V gene lookup returns CDR1 DFQATT and CDR2 SNEGSKA (reference sequence). The CDR3 is 13 amino acids. Unmatched junction bases numbered 6, after V lost 6 bases and J lost 3 bases. The CDR3 DNA reads as TGCAGTGCGGAACAGGGGGCTAGCTACGAGCAGTACTTC. Translated, it gives CSAEQGASYEQYF.

This sequence joins TRBV20-1 and TRBJ1-1; TRBD1 matches 8 bases. Germline V CDR1 and CDR2: DFQATT, SNEGSKA (reference sequence). The CDR3 totals 15 residues. V lost 0 bases and J lost 7; bases outside the gene matches: 10. Here the CDR3 reads CSARDNEQGGGEAFF. CDR3 coding DNA: TGCAGTGCTAGAGATAATGAACAGGGGGGAGGTGAAGCTTTCTTT.

The V and J genes are TRBV2 and TRBJ2-1, with a tentative D call TRBD2 (6 bases). Trimming took off 6 bases at V and 0 bases at J, with 18 bases between the two ends. The CDR3 contains 17 residues. Germline V gene sequence: CDR1 SNHLY, CDR2 FYNNEI. The CDR3: CASRQEAGTPSYNEQFF. As DNA, the CDR3 is TGTGCCAGCAGGCAAGAGGCGGGGACTCCCTCCTACAATGAGCAGTTCTTC. The whole variable domain, remainder taken from reference TRBV2 and TRBJ2-1, is EPEVTQTPSHQVTQMGQEVILRCVPISNHLYFYWYRQILGQKVEFLVSFYNNEISEKSEIFDDQFSVERPDGSNFTLKIRSTKLEDSAMYFCASRQEAGTPSYNEQFFGPGTRLTVL.

The V gene is TRBV20-1, the J gene TRBJ2-1; D gene uncertain. Germline V gene lookup returns CDR1 DFQATT and CDR2 SNEGSKA (reference sequence). This CDR3 region has 13 residues. The V gene lost 3 bases and the J gene lost 3 bases, with 9 bases spanning the gap. CDR3 nucleotides: TGCAGTGCTAGGGCGGCCCACTACAATGAGCAGTTCTTC. As protein: CSARAAHYNEQFF.

This clonotype has more than one count but fewer than ten. The V call is TRBV28, the J call TRBJ2-3, with 8 bases that match TRBD1. This CDR3 contains 18 residues. V shed 11 bases and J 2 bases; nucleotides not matched to a gene: 21. Germline values: CDR1 MDHEN, CDR2 SYDVKM. The CDR3 bases are TGTGCCGGGCCGCGGCGGGCAGGGGGCCCTCCTCTCACAGATACGCAGTATTTT. Protein sequence: CAGPRRAGGPPLTDTQYF. The full variable domain, its missing parts supplied by reference TRBV28 and TRBJ2-3, is DVKVTQSSRYLVKRTGEKVFLECVQDMDHENMFWYRQDPGLGLRLIYFSYDVKMKEKGDIPEGYSVSREKKERFSLILESASTNQTSMYLCAGPRRAGGPPLTDTQYFGPGTRLTVL.

The chain employs TRBV20-1 and TRBJ2-1, with TRBD1 matching 8 bases. V lost 5 bases, J lost 7 bases, and 4 bases stayed unmatched. CDR3 length: 12 amino acids. Per the germline V gene, CDR1 is DFQATT and CDR2 is SNEGSKA (reference sequence). CDR3 nucleotide sequence: TGCAGTGCTGTGACAGGGGAGAATGAGCAGTTCTTC. As protein: CSAVTGENEQFF.

The V call is TRBV2, the J call TRBJ1-2; D is unclear. Trimming removed 1 base at V and 7 bases at J, with 16 bases between. The CDR3 runs 15 residues. Per germline, CDR1 SNHLY and CDR2 FYNNEI. CDR3 region: CASSEGPGRIFGYTF. Written as DNA, the CDR3 is TGTGCCAGCAGTGAAGGGCCGGGAAGAATTTTTGGCTACACCTTC.